Sequencing of this T cell receptor beta chain was carried out in a study of beta chain features in type 1 diabetes (dated by TCRdb to the late 2010s). Describing the broader study: Patients and healthy donors did not differ in mean age, gender distribution, total cell number or subset yield. Across all samples, some 100,000,000 sorted cells were examined, and cell number per subset correlated strongly with RNA yield. In the study, recently diagnosed type 1 diabetes patients and matched healthy donors were compared on the TCRB repertoires of their sorted circulating CD4+ T cell subsets. Whereas all 30 or so donors provided naive and central memory subsets, regulatory and stem cell-like memory subsets were isolated from just 8 patients and roughly 8 healthy donors. General conclusions and limits of the study: Patients with type 1 diabetes made fewer insertions and deleted more nucleotides at VDJ recombination sites, implying thymic rearrangement abnormalities. PCR might favor shorter templates, but patient and control samples were amplified and corrected together, so any skew would affect both groups equally. Because cDNA rather than genomic DNA was sequenced, highly expressing activated cells could have been over-represented, although no difference in activation and CD3 levels was found between groups. A moderate but significant shortening of TCRB CDR3 length was observed in type 1 diabetes patients in all four CD4+ subsets. Naive, central memory and regulatory TCRB repertoires appeared more similar among patients than among healthy donors. Only small numbers of individuals were included in the HLA sub-analyses, which left unresolved whether HLA type had any influence on TCRB rearrangement.

The germline V gene (reference sequence) sets CDR1 to SEHNR and CDR2 to FQNEAQ. The CDR3 contains 16 residues, cysteine and phenylalanine counted. Only the CDR3 portion is preserved as DNA: 48 bases, with reading frame beginning at the first base. Trimming leaves V shorter by 6 bases and J shorter by 4 bases, with the junction holding 10 bases beyond the gene matches. The entire isolated RNA was reverse transcribed using the High Capacity cDNA Reverse Transcription Kit, and thus expressed TCRB transcripts were sequenced. Deep immunoSEQ sequencing was performed on naive, central memory and regulatory T cell samples, with an average of roughly 3.3 million total reads per sample. Sorted cells were lysed in RLT buffer, and RNA was extracted using DNase-treated RNeasy Micro or Mini kits according to cell number. To prevent cross-contamination, every cell subset was processed on its own, while patient and healthy donor samples were processed together. Using the immunoSEQ multiplex PCR, TCRB sequences were amplified from cDNA into 87-bp fragments spanning the CDR3 region. Sequencing of the amplicons was performed on the Illumina HiSeq platform. The published analysis was carried out like this. PCR bias was computationally corrected using synthetic template baselines, reads within Hamming distance 2 were collapsed, and singletons that could not be merged were discarded. Reads were aligned against IMGT so that V, D and J genes, CDR3 length and insertions or deletions at six rearrangement sites could be assigned. Clonotype counts were normalized to sorted cell number within each subset before computing true diversity and Gini coefficients with the tcR R package. Repertoire sharing was quantified using the overlap coefficient calculated on TCRB nucleotide sequences. Out-of-frame TCRB sequences from naive cells were analyzed as a proxy for the pre-selection repertoire. TCRdb's version of the immuneACCESS table is confined to in-frame rearrangements and falls short of the full clone set. An unresolved V gene accounts for under half of the shortfall where checked; the remainder is of unknown origin. From that table come the V and J calls and clone size; the DNA was used to work out D and trimming. This sample has about 660,000 clones in its table, and about 14% of those were observed once. 0.035% to 0.045% of the sample is held by the ten biggest clonotypes.

Points on this clone: Its specific antigen is unknown. No clone much larger than this one lies a single base away; base qualities are absent.

From each donor, a single peripheral blood sample of roughly 0.11 L on average was drawn into heparinised tubes. Using a panel that included CD45RO, CCR7, CD25, CD127, CD95 and CD27, naive, central memory, regulatory and stem cell-like memory CD4+ T cells were sorted on a BD FACSAria II. Purity was above 95% for every sorted population. PBMCs were isolated immediately by Lymphoprep density gradient centrifugation and stained directly without culture. Samples were stained and sorted in pairs, with one healthy donor and one patient per experiment, so that batch effects were minimized. The rearrangement joined TRBV7-9 to TRBJ2-1; 9 central nucleotides agree with TRBD2. Sequenced input: naive CD4+ T cells from blood. The label giving this sample's cell subset or site can be read as: true naive CD4+ T cells. The clonotype was recovered from a man aged 18 to 30 with type 1 diabetes. The CDR3 region has the sequence CASSRKSGRTYNEQFF. The DNA sequence reads TGTGCCAGCAGTCGAAAAAGCGGGAGGACATACAATGAGCAGTTCTTC.